The 32 T cell receptor beta chains below were found in one sample sequenced in a study of Tregs in tolerant kidney transplant recipients. Sequencing used immunoSEQ multiplex PCR; TCRdb keeps in-frame clones, though not all of them. The sample has 14,000 to 15,000 clones; roughly 75% are singletons. This specimen consisted of Tregs from blood, obtained before the transplant. The receptors were gathered from a human donor who received a combined kidney and bone marrow transplant.

The rearrangement links TRBV19 to TRBJ2-3; 10 bases are a match to TRBD2. Germline CDR1 LNHDA, CDR2 SQIVND (reference sequence). The length of the CDR3 is 14 residues. V shed 7 bases, J shed 4 bases, and the junction held 5 bases outside the gene matches. CDR3 DNA sequence: TGTGCCAGTAAGGCTAGCGGGGGAGCAGATACGCAGTATTTT. Protein product: CASKASGGADTQYF.

The genes are TRBV4-3 and TRBJ1-2; D unclear. V shed 0 bases and J shed 5 bases, with 4 bases lying between them. The CDR3 length is 12 residues. CDR1 is LGHNA and CDR2 is YSLEER in the germline V gene. CDR3 nucleotides: TGCGCCAGCAGCCAAGAGAGTTATGGCTACACCTTC. It specifies CASSQESYGYTF.

This chain joins TRBV29-1 and TRBJ2-7; 9 positions agree with TRBD1. CDR3 length: 14 amino acids. With 6 bases clipped from V and 5 bases from J, the junction kept 11 bases outside the gene matches. The germline gives CDR1 SQVTM, CDR2 ANQGSEA. CDR3 nucleotide sequence: TGCAGCGTGAGATTTCCGGGACAGGGCAACGAGCAGTACTTC. Residues: CSVRFPGQGNEQYF.

This CDR3 is CASSLDQGNTGELFF. CDR3 nucleotide sequence: TGTGCCAGCAGCTTAGATCAGGGGAACACCGGGGAGCTGTTTTTT. The J gene is TRBJ2-2, the V gene TRBV11-3; TRBD1 might be the D (5 bases). Per germline, CDR1 SGHNT and CDR2 YENEEA. The CDR3 totals 15 residues. Trimming cost V 0 bases and J 1 base, with 6 bases left between them.

The chain employs TRBV7-9 and TRBJ1-2, with 7 nucleotides matching TRBD1. The CDR3 loop spans 16 amino acids. Germline V gene lookup returns CDR1 SEHNR and CDR2 FQNEAQ (reference sequence). With 1 base clipped from V and 8 bases from J, the junction kept 13 bases outside the gene matches. CDR3 in DNA: TGTGCCAGCAGCTTAGTGGGACAGACAGGGCGATCGGGCTACACCTTC. This sequence encodes CASSLVGQTGRSGYTF.

This sequence joins TRBV5-5 and TRBJ2-7; D is perhaps TRBD2 (5 bases). Germline-derived CDR1 and CDR2 are SGHKS and YYEKEE (reference sequence). The ends were cut back, 0 bases at V and 2 bases at J, with 18 bases in the middle. The CDR3 runs to 17 residues. CDR3 sequence reads: CASSLDRGRSGAYEQYF. The CDR3 nucleotides are TGTGCCAGCAGCTTGGATCGGGGTCGGAGCGGAGCCTACGAGCAGTACTTC.

The chain recombines TRBV19 with TRBJ2-3; D perhaps matches TRBD2 (5 bases). The V gene's germline CDR1 is LNHDA and CDR2 SQIVND (reference sequence). There are 14 residues in the CDR3. The V end lost 5 bases, the J end lost 6 bases, and 15 bases lay between the germline ends. The CDR3 DNA reads TGTGCCAGTAGTCCACTAGAGGCGTCCGATACGCAGTATTTT. It yields the protein CASSPLEASDTQYF.

V gene TRBV14 combines with J gene TRBJ2-2, with 7 bases matching TRBD2. Trimming took 4 bases from V and 4 from J; bases not matched to a gene: 3. This CDR3 has 14 amino acids. Looked up from germline, CDR1 is SGHDN and CDR2 is FVKESK. In DNA, the CDR3 is TGTGCCAGCAGCCTCTGGGGGGGCACCGGGGAGCTGTTTTTT. This sequence encodes CASSLWGGTGELFF.

The chain employs TRBV30 and TRBJ2-3, with TRBD2 matching over 9 bases. The CDR3 runs to 15 residues. Trimming took 1 base from V and 2 from J; bases not matched to a gene: 4. Germline-derived CDR1 and CDR2 are GTSNPN and SVGIG (reference sequence). The CDR3 DNA is TGTGCCTGGAGTGCTAGCGGGGCACCCACAGATACGCAGTATTTT. This codes for CAWSASGAPTDTQYF.

The CDR3 coding sequence is TGTGCCTGGAGCGCCTTTCATAGCGGGGGGGGGCCCGATACGCAGTATTTT. Amino acid sequence: CAWSAFHSGGGPDTQYF. The V call is TRBV30, the J call TRBJ2-3; TRBD2 aligns across 11 bases. J lost 6 bases, V lost 3 bases, and 14 bases had no gene match. Germline V gene lookup returns CDR1 GTSNPN and CDR2 SVGIG (reference sequence). The CDR3 runs to 17 residues.

About this clone itself: Here the CDR3 omits its conserved ending phenylalanine or tryptophan, so a read error is the likely source. The DNA is left out, because the CDR3 cannot be placed on it with certainty; the CDR3 is given as TCRdb lists it. V is TRBV5-6 and J is TRBJ2-4; TRBD2 is the table's D call, not checked against the DNA. Germline values: CDR1 SGHDT, CDR2 YYEEEE. Ends included, the CDR3 has 14 residues. The CDR3 protein is CASSLYGTGGSYVI.

This clone came up a few times. The V call is TRBV2, the J call TRBJ2-5; unclear D gene. CDR3 length: 15 residues. With 3 bases removed from V and 3 bases from J, the gap between germline ends came to 14 bases. Per the germline V gene, CDR1 is SNHLY and CDR2 is FYNNEI. The CDR3 sequence is CASSDQGAPEETQYF. The DNA for the CDR3 is TGTGCCAGCAGTGATCAAGGAGCGCCTGAAGAGACCCAGTACTTC.

This rearrangement joins TRBV19 to TRBJ1-3; no clear D. This CDR3 contains 12 residues. Germline V gives CDR1 LNHDA, CDR2 SQIVND (reference sequence). The V end was cut by 6 bases, the J end by 4 bases, with 7 bases between. DNA for the CDR3: TGTGCCAGTAGCCTACAGGGAAACACCATATATTTT. This gives the protein CASSLQGNTIYF.

The CDR3 is CASSYGFQGYAEAFF. The DNA of the CDR3 is TGTGCCAGCAGTTACGGATTTCAGGGTTACGCTGAAGCTTTCTTT. The rearrangement joins TRBV6-5 to TRBJ1-1; maybe TRBD1 (5 bases). Germline values: CDR1 MNHEY, CDR2 SVGAGI. CDR3 length equals 15 residues. Trimming cost V 2 bases and J 6 bases, with 16 bases left between them.

The chain joins TRBV7-6 to TRBJ2-3; no firm D call. CDR1 and CDR2 from the germline V gene are SGHVS and FNYEAQ. V was pared by 4 bases and J by 2 bases, with 4 bases between. This CDR3 is 12 amino acids long. The CDR3 sequence: CASSSFTDTQYF. In DNA, the CDR3 is TGTGCCAGCAGCTCCTTCACAGATACGCAGTATTTT.

This clone has just a few counts. This chain connects TRBV2 to TRBJ1-6; D may be TRBD1 (5 bases). The V end was cut by 6 bases, the J end by 12 bases, with 15 bases between. The CDR3 is made up of 13 amino acids. CDR1 SNHLY and CDR2 FYNNEI come from the germline V gene. DNA of the CDR3: TGTGCCAGCAGCGTACGGACAATGGAACCCCTCCACTTT. This translates into CASSVRTMEPLHF. Full variable domain (missing parts from reference TRBV2 and TRBJ1-6): EPEVTQTPSHQVTQMGQEVILRCVPISNHLYFYWYRQILGQKVEFLVSFYNNEISEKSEIFDDQFSVERPDGSNFTLKIRSTKLEDSAMYFCASSVRTMEPLHFGNGTRLTVT.

This chain connects TRBV28 to TRBJ2-5; TRBD1 might be the D (9 bases). Trimming took 6 bases from V and 4 from J, leaving 27 bases between them. This CDR3 is built from 18 residues. Germline lookup yields CDR1 MDHEN and CDR2 SYDVKM. The CDR3 DNA follows: TGTGCCAGCAGGGAAACAGGGGGCGTCCTCCTAGCGGGAGAGACCCAGTACTTC. As protein: CASRETGGVLLAGETQYF.

This clone was seen a single time. The rearrangement joins TRBV2 to TRBJ1-5; D remains ambiguous. Germline assignment: CDR1 SNHLY and CDR2 FYNNEI. Trimming took 4 bases from V and 4 from J, leaving 11 bases between them. There are 14 residues in the CDR3. Here the CDR3 DNA reads TGTGCCAGCAGTGCGTCGAGAAATAATCAGCCCCAGCATTTT. Encoded protein: CASSASRNNQPQHF.

This sequence joins TRBV5-6 and TRBJ2-1; 7 bases are a match to TRBD2. The V segment lost 4 bases and the J segment 2 bases; nucleotides outside the gene matches: 6. This CDR3 comprises 15 residues. Germline V gene sequence: CDR1 SGHDT, CDR2 YYEEEE. The CDR3 DNA is TGTGCCAGCAGCCGGGGGGAGGGGACCTACAATGAGCAGTTCTTC. Amino acids: CASSRGEGTYNEQFF.

J is TRBJ1-1 and V is TRBV18; unclear D gene. Trimming stripped 4 bases from V and 0 bases from J, with 9 bases between. CDR1 and CDR2 from the germline V gene are KGHSH and LQKENI. The CDR3 runs to 14 residues. The CDR3 is CASSLRRMNTEAFF. The CDR3 region has the DNA TGTGCCAGCTCACTTCGGCGGATGAACACTGAAGCTTTCTTT.

The rearrangement joins TRBV2 to TRBJ2-1, with 8 nucleotides matching TRBD2. Losses at the gene ends were 6 bases for V and 6 bases for J; bases not matched to a gene: 10. Germline CDR1 is SNHLY and CDR2 is FYNNEI. The CDR3 has 15 amino acids. The CDR3: CASSLLRGGRNEQFF. The DNA for the CDR3 is TGTGCCAGCAGCCTTTTACGGGGGGGCCGCAATGAGCAGTTCTTC.

The chain employs TRBV7-9 and TRBJ2-7, with D possibly TRBD2 on 6 matching bases. The germline V and J ends were trimmed by 5 bases and 2 bases, with 16 bases remaining between them. Germline V gives CDR1 SEHNR, CDR2 FQNEAQ (reference sequence). This CDR3 is built from 15 residues. The CDR3 nucleotides are TGTGCCAGCAGCCCCCCGGGAGCGAAGGCCTACGAGCAGTACTTC. Translating gives CASSPPGAKAYEQYF.

V is TRBV15 and J is TRBJ2-7, with D perhaps TRBD1 (5 bases). With 3 bases removed from V and 4 bases from J, the gap between germline ends came to 19 bases. The CDR3 runs 16 residues. Germline CDR1 LNHNV, CDR2 YYDKDF (reference sequence). This CDR3 reads CATSRDGAANWYEQYF. In DNA, the CDR3 is TGTGCCACCAGCAGGGATGGGGCCGCGAACTGGTACGAGCAGTACTTC.

The V and J genes are TRBV5-6 and TRBJ2-7; D not certain. The CDR3 covers 11 residues. Germline V gene sequence: CDR1 SGHDT, CDR2 YYEEEE. V gave up 4 bases and J gave up 3 bases, with 5 bases separating them. Written as DNA, the CDR3 is TGTGCCAGCAGCCTCTACTACGAGCAGTACTTC. Protein: CASSLYYEQYF.

The genes are TRBV5-1 and TRBJ1-1; a weak D match, TRBD1 (6 bases). This CDR3 comprises 15 residues. Germline loops: CDR1 SGHRS, CDR2 YFSETQ. V was clipped by 0 bases and J by 1 base, with 10 bases between them. Written as DNA, the CDR3 is TGCGCCAGCAGCTTGGTGAGGGGGAAGAACACTGAAGCTTTCTTT. It is translated as CASSLVRGKNTEAFF.

Written as DNA, the CDR3 is TGTGCCAGCAGTTTCTCTTGGCGGGCCGCACAAGAGACCCAGTACTTC. Translated, it gives CASSFSWRAAQETQYF. The J gene is TRBJ2-5, the V gene TRBV28, with D possibly being TRBD2 (5 bases). The V and J ends lost 3 bases and 2 bases respectively, with 16 bases between them. Germline V gene sequence: CDR1 MDHEN, CDR2 SYDVKM. The CDR3 loop spans 16 amino acids. Full variable domain (outside the CDR3, taken from reference TRBV28 and TRBJ2-5): DVKVTQSSRYLVKRTGEKVFLECVQDMDHENMFWYRQDPGLGLRLIYFSYDVKMKEKGDIPEGYSVSREKKERFSLILESASTNQTSMYLCASSFSWRAAQETQYFGPGTRLLVL.

The rearrangement uses TRBV29-1 and TRBJ2-3; tentative D call: TRBD1 (5 bases). The CDR3 runs to 13 residues. Trimming took 4 bases from V and 1 from J, leaving 9 bases between them. In germline, CDR1 is SQVTM, CDR2 ANQGSEA. CDR3 region: CSVAGPGTDTQYF. The CDR3 nucleotides are TGCAGCGTTGCAGGGCCTGGCACAGATACGCAGTATTTT.

The chain recombines TRBV27 with TRBJ2-3; weak D call: TRBD1 (6 bases). Germline CDR1 and CDR2: MNHEY and SMNVEV (reference sequence). The CDR3 is 14 residues long. Trimming shortened V by 3 bases and J by 3 bases, and 10 bases separated the two germline ends. This CDR3 reads CASSFRQGTDTQYF. The CDR3 DNA follows: TGTGCCAGCAGTTTTAGGCAGGGGACAGATACGCAGTATTTT.

The J gene is TRBJ1-5, the V gene TRBV19; the D is unclear. Germline V CDR1 and CDR2: LNHDA, SQIVND (reference sequence). V was cut by 5 bases and J by 0 bases, with 5 bases left in between. This CDR3 is built from 13 residues. The CDR3 region has the DNA TGTGCCAGTAGTCTCCGTAGCAATCAGCCCCAGCATTTT. Translating it yields CASSLRSNQPQHF.

This chain connects TRBV6-6 to TRBJ2-6; 7 bases fit TRBD2. The CDR3 has 15 residues. J was trimmed by 4 bases and V by 7 bases; bases with no gene match: 7. Germline assignment: CDR1 MNHNY and CDR2 SVGAGI (reference sequence). CDR3 protein: CASNPRGSGANVLTF. DNA for the CDR3: TGTGCCAGCAACCCGCGGGGGTCAGGGGCCAACGTCCTGACTTTC.

The chain is built from TRBV5-6 and TRBJ2-2, with 9 bases fitting TRBD2. The ends lost 4 bases at V and 7 bases at J; junction bases unmatched: 2. Germline CDR1 SGHDT, CDR2 YYEEEE. The CDR3 has 13 amino acids. The CDR3 DNA is TGTGCCAGCAGCCTTAGCGGGAGCGGGGAGCTGTTTTTT. Translating gives CASSLSGSGELFF.

The V and J genes are TRBV2 and TRBJ2-7, with 10 bases matching TRBD2. V lost 7 bases, J lost 5 bases, and 8 bases stayed unmatched. This CDR3 is 14 amino acids long. CDR1 is SNHLY and CDR2 is FYNNEI in the germline V gene. The CDR3 DNA follows: TGTGCCAGCATTGCTAGCGGGAGAACTCACGAGCAGTACTTC. This sequence encodes CASIASGRTHEQYF.